The rows below give T cell receptor beta chains drawn from one sample of a study of T cell changes during pregnancy in multiple sclerosis. Using immunoSEQ multiplex PCR, the repertoire was profiled, and TCRdb retains in-frame clones only, with some absent. The data hold tens of thousands of clones, with about nine tenths observed a single time. Sequencing was performed on CD4+ T cells from peripheral blood mononuclear cells, taken in the second trimester of pregnancy. The receptors were gathered from a female donor in good health, enrolled as a control in a pregnancy study. The CDR3 runs from the conserved cysteine through the conserved F or W. The D gene is left open where the match is weak. A clone size is listed for some rows: how often the clone was seen (once, few, many), or a class if it is expanded.

d_gene,j_gene,v_gene,abundance,CDR3aa,CDR3nt
NA,TRBJ2-5,TRBV19,NA,CASSIQGGVEETQYF,TGTGCCAGTAGTATCCAGGGAGGAGTGGAAGAGACCCAGTACTTC
TRBD2,TRBJ2-5,TRBV29-1,NA,CSVGAGLARMETQYF,TGCAGCGTTGGGGCGGGACTAGCCCGGATGGAGACCCAGTACTTC
TRBD1,TRBJ1-4,TRBV10-3,NA,CAISEGTGDEKLFF,TGTGCCATCAGTGAGGGGACAGGGGATGAAAAACTGTTTTTT
TRBD2,TRBJ2-4,TRBV19,NA,CASSTPQLAGTWGKNIQYF,TGTGCCAGTAGTACCCCACAGCTAGCGGGAACATGGGGCAAAAACATTCAGTACTTC
NA,TRBJ1-1,TRBV14,NA,CASSLPGQFWNTEAFF,TGTGCCAGCAGCTTACCTGGACAGTTTTGGAACACTGAAGCTTTCTTT
TRBD2,TRBJ2-1,TRBV25-1,NA,CASSVAGLGGNEQFF,TGTGCCAGCAGTGTCGCGGGACTAGGGGGCAATGAGCAGTTCTTC
TRBD1,TRBJ1-2,TRBV5-1,NA,CASSLDAGTGNYGYTF,TGCGCCAGCAGCTTAGATGCTGGGACAGGGAACTATGGCTACACCTTC
NA,TRBJ1-2,TRBV25-1,NA,CASSEFDGYTF,TGTGCCAGCAGTGAATTCGATGGCTACACCTTC
NA,TRBJ2-5,TRBV5-4,NA,CASSLAGTGETQYF,TGTGCCAGCAGCTTGGCCGGGACTGGAGAGACCCAGTACTTC
NA,TRBJ2-2,TRBV7-9,NA,CASTTQSGYTGELFF,TGTGCCAGCACCACGCAATCGGGTTACACCGGGGAGCTGTTTTTT
NA,TRBJ2-1,TRBV5-1,once,CASSFQGGDEQFF,TGCGCCAGCAGCTTCCAGGGCGGGGATGAGCAGTTCTTC
NA,TRBJ1-5,TRBV30,NA,CAWSAYSNQPQHF,TGTGCCTGGAGTGCGTATAGCAATCAGCCCCAGCATTTT
TRBD2,TRBJ2-1,TRBV4-1,NA,CASSQATSGRAHEQFF,TGCGCCAGCAGCCAAGCGACTAGCGGGAGGGCCCATGAGCAGTTCTTC
NA,TRBJ1-5,TRBV19,NA,CASSTASGGNQPQHF,TGTGCCAGTAGTACTGCATCCGGGGGAAATCAGCCCCAGCATTTT
NA,TRBJ1-3,TRBV27,NA,CASSLGRPFSGNTIYF,TGTGCCAGCAGTTTGGGCAGACCCTTCTCTGGAAACACCATATATTTT
TRBD1,TRBJ1-1,TRBV28,medium-sized,CASSLWTLLQYRGHTEAFF,TGTGCCAGCAGTTTATGGACCCTTCTACAATACAGGGGGCACACTGAAGCTTTCTTT
TRBD1,TRBJ2-1,TRBV7-9,NA,CASTSTGGRNNEQFF,TGTGCCAGCACCTCAACAGGGGGCAGAAATAATGAGCAGTTCTTC
NA,TRBJ1-5,TRBV19,few,CASSAGMPQHF,TGTGCCAGTAGTGCCGGGATGCCCCAGCATTTT
NA,TRBJ2-5,TRBV6-1,NA,CASSEGTQLGGETQYF,TGTGCCAGCAGTGAAGGTACACAACTTGGAGGAGAGACCCAGTACTTC
TRBD1,TRBJ2-1,TRBV2,NA,CASTPRRGGTGGGNEQFF,TGTGCCAGCACTCCCCGAAGGGGAGGGACAGGGGGTGGAAATGAGCAGTTCTTC
TRBD2,TRBJ2-1,TRBV28,NA,CASSSGLAGMDEQFF,TGTGCCAGCAGTTCGGGACTAGCGGGAATGGATGAGCAGTTCTTC
TRBD1,TRBJ1-1,TRBV7-9,NA,CASSLATGWDSEAFF,TGTGCCAGCAGCTTAGCCACCGGGTGGGACAGCGAAGCTTTCTTT
NA,TRBJ1-2,TRBV29-1,NA,CSVEDPQGIFGYTF,TGCAGCGTTGAAGATCCCCAGGGGATATTTGGCTACACCTTC